The rows below give T cell receptor beta chains drawn from one sample of a study of cytomegalovirus exposure and HLA in healthy donors. Here immunoSEQ multiplex PCR was the method, and the copy in TCRdb shows in-frame clones only, minus some. Here the sample spans about 120,000 clones, 70% to 90% being singletons. The sequenced sample consisted of PBMCs. These receptors were collected from a woman between 18 and 30 years old in good health and CMV-seropositive. Both conserved end residues are part of each CDR3. Fields, in order: clone size, V gene, D gene, J gene, CDR3 protein, CDR3 DNA. A D gene is named only where the DNA matches it firmly. Clone size is given for some rows only: seen once, a few or many times, or a class if the clone is expanded.

clone size: -
V gene: TRBV9
D gene: -
J gene: TRBJ2-3
CDR3 protein: CASSVYGGTDTQYF
CDR3 DNA: TGTGCCAGCAGCGTATATGGCGGAACAGATACGCAGTATTTT

clone size: -
V gene: TRBV4-3
D gene: TRBD2
J gene: TRBJ2-5
CDR3 protein: CASSQDPGTSGRGYQETQYF
CDR3 DNA: TGCGCCAGCAGCCAAGATCCCGGGACTAGCGGGAGGGGGTACCAAGAGACCCAGTACTTC

clone size: -
V gene: TRBV2
D gene: TRBD2
J gene: TRBJ2-1
CDR3 protein: CASRALAGTYNEQFF
CDR3 DNA: TGTGCCAGCAGAGCACTAGCGGGAACCTACAATGAGCAGTTCTTC

clone size: -
V gene: TRBV6-1
D gene: TRBD1
J gene: TRBJ1-1
CDR3 protein: CASSGRTGRHTEAFF
CDR3 DNA: TGTGCCAGCAGTGGGAGGACAGGGCGCCACACTGAAGCTTTCTTT

clone size: -
V gene: TRBV9
D gene: -
J gene: TRBJ2-3
CDR3 protein: CASSFQGGTDTQYF
CDR3 DNA: TGTGCCAGCAGCTTCCAGGGCGGCACAGATACGCAGTATTTT

clone size: once
V gene: TRBV19
D gene: TRBD1
J gene: TRBJ2-7
CDR3 protein: CASSLTGGDYEQYF
CDR3 DNA: TGTGCCAGTAGTCTGACAGGGGGGGATTACGAGCAGTACTTC

clone size: -
V gene: TRBV2
D gene: -
J gene: TRBJ1-5
CDR3 protein: CASSGTHPNSNQPQHF
CDR3 DNA: TGTGCCAGCAGTGGCACACACCCAAATAGCAATCAGCCCCAGCATTTT

clone size: -
V gene: TRBV27
D gene: TRBD2
J gene: TRBJ2-3
CDR3 protein: CASSLSGLAVTSTDTQYF
CDR3 DNA: TGTGCCAGCAGTTTATCGGGACTAGCGGTTACTAGCACAGATACGCAGTATTTT

clone size: -
V gene: TRBV7-2
D gene: -
J gene: TRBJ1-4
CDR3 protein: CASSSEANEKLFF
CDR3 DNA: TGTGCCAGCAGCTCGGAGGCTAATGAAAAACTGTTTTTT

clone size: -
V gene: TRBV18
D gene: -
J gene: TRBJ1-1
CDR3 protein: CASSRVEAFF
CDR3 DNA: TGTGCCAGCTCACGCGTCGAAGCTTTCTTT

clone size: -
V gene: TRBV11-2
D gene: TRBD2
J gene: TRBJ2-1
CDR3 protein: CASSNGLAGDNEQFF
CDR3 DNA: TGTGCCAGCAGCAACGGACTAGCGGGAGACAATGAGCAGTTCTTC

clone size: -
V gene: TRBV19
D gene: -
J gene: TRBJ1-2
CDR3 protein: CASSIFGGANYGYTF
CDR3 DNA: TGTGCCAGTAGTATATTTGGGGGGGCGAACTATGGCTACACCTTC

clone size: once
V gene: TRBV6-5
D gene: TRBD1
J gene: TRBJ1-2
CDR3 protein: CASRRDSRYGYTF
CDR3 DNA: TGTGCCAGCAGACGGGACAGTCGCTATGGCTACACCTTC

clone size: -
V gene: TRBV5-5
D gene: -
J gene: TRBJ1-2
CDR3 protein: CASSLQGYYGYTF
CDR3 DNA: TGTGCCAGCAGCCTACAGGGCTACTATGGCTACACCTTC

clone size: once
V gene: TRBV30
D gene: -
J gene: TRBJ1-5
CDR3 protein: CAWSDHSNQPQHF
CDR3 DNA: TGTGCCTGGAGTGATCATAGCAATCAGCCCCAGCATTTT

clone size: few
V gene: TRBV29-1
D gene: TRBD2
J gene: TRBJ2-5
CDR3 protein: CSVTGTTLETQYF
CDR3 DNA: TGCAGCGTCACCGGGACTACCTTAGAGACCCAGTACTTC

clone size: -
V gene: TRBV5-1
D gene: TRBD1
J gene: TRBJ1-4
CDR3 protein: CASSFQGANEKLFF
CDR3 DNA: TGCGCCAGCAGCTTCCAGGGGGCTAATGAAAAACTGTTTTTT

clone size: -
V gene: TRBV9
D gene: TRBD1
J gene: TRBJ1-2
CDR3 protein: CASSPRDRDYGYTF
CDR3 DNA: TGTGCCAGCAGCCCCCGGGACAGGGACTATGGCTACACCTTC

clone size: -
V gene: TRBV7-9
D gene: -
J gene: TRBJ1-1
CDR3 protein: CASSLSMPGTEAFF
CDR3 DNA: TGTGCCAGCAGCTTGTCCATGCCCGGCACTGAAGCTTTCTTT

clone size: -
V gene: TRBV5-4
D gene: TRBD1
J gene: TRBJ1-2
CDR3 protein: CASSEDRGPYGYTF
CDR3 DNA: TGTGCCAGCAGCGAGGACAGGGGGCCTTATGGCTACACCTTC

clone size: -
V gene: TRBV6-1
D gene: -
J gene: TRBJ2-2
CDR3 protein: CASSEALSANTGELFF
CDR3 DNA: TGTGCCAGCAGTGAAGCGCTGAGCGCGAACACCGGGGAGCTGTTTTTT

clone size: -
V gene: TRBV18
D gene: -
J gene: TRBJ2-1
CDR3 protein: CASSPVNTGSEQFF
CDR3 DNA: TGTGCCAGCTCACCGGTAAACACAGGGAGTGAGCAGTTCTTC

clone size: once
V gene: TRBV30
D gene: TRBD2
J gene: TRBJ2-2
CDR3 protein: CAWSPGLAHTGELFF
CDR3 DNA: TGTGCCTGGAGCCCTGGACTAGCCCACACCGGGGAGCTGTTTTTT

clone size: -
V gene: TRBV7-8
D gene: TRBD1
J gene: TRBJ2-6
CDR3 protein: CASNRDRGASGANVLTF
CDR3 DNA: TGTGCCAGCAACCGGGACAGGGGCGCCTCTGGGGCCAACGTCCTGACTTTC

clone size: few
V gene: TRBV11-2
D gene: -
J gene: TRBJ2-7
CDR3 protein: CASSLGGTGSSLVEQYF
CDR3 DNA: TGTGCCAGCAGCTTAGGGGGCACAGGGAGTTCCCTCGTCGAGCAGTACTTC

clone size: -
V gene: TRBV9
D gene: -
J gene: TRBJ1-4
CDR3 protein: CASSVMGTTNEKLFF
CDR3 DNA: TGTGCCAGCAGCGTAATGGGGACTACTAATGAAAAACTGTTTTTT

clone size: -
V gene: TRBV28
D gene: TRBD2
J gene: TRBJ2-3
CDR3 protein: CASSSPSVSGKGVLDTQYF
CDR3 DNA: TGTGCCAGCAGTTCCCCTTCCGTAAGCGGGAAGGGAGTTCTAGATACGCAGTATTTT

clone size: -
V gene: TRBV19
D gene: TRBD1
J gene: TRBJ2-3
CDR3 protein: CASSITGRNRGRTDTQYF
CDR3 DNA: TGTGCCAGTAGTATAACCGGGCGAAACAGGGGGAGGACAGATACGCAGTATTTT

clone size: -
V gene: TRBV30
D gene: -
J gene: TRBJ1-1
CDR3 protein: CAWSVQNGNTEAFF
CDR3 DNA: TGTGCCTGGAGTGTACAGAATGGGAACACTGAAGCTTTCTTT

clone size: -
V gene: TRBV7-9
D gene: TRBD1
J gene: TRBJ1-1
CDR3 protein: CASRQPGQGVDTEAFF
CDR3 DNA: TGTGCCAGCAGACAACCGGGACAGGGGGTCGACACTGAAGCTTTCTTT

clone size: few
V gene: TRBV15
D gene: -
J gene: TRBJ1-5
CDR3 protein: CATSPLGQGFSNQPQHF
CDR3 DNA: TGTGCCACCAGCCCCCTCGGGCAGGGTTTCAGCAATCAGCCCCAGCATTTT

clone size: -
V gene: TRBV7-9
D gene: -
J gene: TRBJ2-3
CDR3 protein: CASSFERLRADTQYF
CDR3 DNA: TGTGCCAGCAGCTTTGAGAGACTGCGCGCAGATACGCAGTATTTT

clone size: -
V gene: TRBV9
D gene: -
J gene: TRBJ2-6
CDR3 protein: CASSEYTGSRTNVLTF
CDR3 DNA: TGTGCCAGCAGCGAATATACAGGGTCCAGGACCAACGTCCTGACTTTC

clone size: once
V gene: TRBV12-5
D gene: TRBD2
J gene: TRBJ2-3
CDR3 protein: CASGLGLAGTTDTQYF
CDR3 DNA: TGTGCTAGTGGTTTGGGACTAGCGGGAACCACAGATACGCAGTATTTT

clone size: -
V gene: TRBV19
D gene: -
J gene: TRBJ1-5
CDR3 protein: CASSISDSPNQPQHF
CDR3 DNA: TGTGCCAGTAGTATTTCCGACAGCCCCAATCAGCCCCAGCATTTT

clone size: -
V gene: TRBV28
D gene: TRBD1
J gene: TRBJ2-1
CDR3 protein: CASRQTGTGYNEQFF
CDR3 DNA: TGTGCCAGCAGGCAGACCGGGACAGGTTACAATGAGCAGTTCTTC

clone size: -
V gene: TRBV7-2
D gene: -
J gene: TRBJ2-2
CDR3 protein: CASSTQQGGATAGELFF
CDR3 DNA: TGTGCCAGCAGCACTCAACAGGGGGGGGCGACGGCCGGGGAGCTGTTTTTT

clone size: -
V gene: TRBV13
D gene: -
J gene: TRBJ2-2
CDR3 protein: CASSETGSNTGELFF
CDR3 DNA: TGTGCCAGCAGCGAAACAGGATCGAACACCGGGGAGCTGTTTTTT

clone size: -
V gene: TRBV16
D gene: TRBD1
J gene: TRBJ1-6
CDR3 protein: CASSLLDRGNSPLHF
CDR3 DNA: TGTGCCAGCAGCCTCCTCGACAGGGGAAATTCACCCCTCCACTTT

clone size: -
V gene: TRBV7-3
D gene: -
J gene: TRBJ1-2
CDR3 protein: CASSPTSWGGGGGYGYTF
CDR3 DNA: TGTGCCAGCAGCCCCACCTCCTGGGGGGGAGGGGGAGGATATGGCTACACCTTC

clone size: -
V gene: TRBV7-3
D gene: -
J gene: TRBJ1-2
CDR3 protein: CASSLKVTGSGYTF
CDR3 DNA: TGTGCCAGCAGCTTAAAGGTCACAGGGAGTGGCTACACCTTC